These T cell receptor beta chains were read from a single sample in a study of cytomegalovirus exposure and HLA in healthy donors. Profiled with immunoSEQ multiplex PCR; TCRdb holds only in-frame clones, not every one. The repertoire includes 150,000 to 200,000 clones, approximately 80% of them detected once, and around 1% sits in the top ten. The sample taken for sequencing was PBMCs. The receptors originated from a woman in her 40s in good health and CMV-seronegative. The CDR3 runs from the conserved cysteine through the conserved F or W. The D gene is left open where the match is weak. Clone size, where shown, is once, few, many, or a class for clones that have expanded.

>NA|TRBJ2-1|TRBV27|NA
CASSSAGSSYNEQFF
TGTGCCAGCAGTTCGGCGGGAAGCTCCTACAATGAGCAGTTCTTC
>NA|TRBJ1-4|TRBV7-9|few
CASSLYLEKLFF
TGTGCCAGCAGCCTCTATCTTGAAAAACTGTTTTTT
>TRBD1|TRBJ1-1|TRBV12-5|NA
CASGSGQGPVVTEAFF
TGTGCTAGTGGTTCCGGACAGGGGCCGGTGGTCACTGAAGCTTTCTTT
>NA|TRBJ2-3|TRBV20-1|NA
CSASGTDTQYF
TGCAGTGCTAGCGGCACAGATACGCAGTATTTT
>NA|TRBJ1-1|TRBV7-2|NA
CASSLTGNTEAFF
TGTGCCAGCAGCTTGACAGGGAACACTGAAGCTTTCTTT
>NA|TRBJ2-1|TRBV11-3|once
CASSQRESLLSYNEQFF
TGTGCCAGCAGCCAGCGAGAGTCCCTCCTTTCCTACAATGAGCAGTTCTTC
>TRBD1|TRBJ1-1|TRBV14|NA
CASSWTGNTEAFF
TGTGCCAGCAGCTGGACAGGGAACACTGAAGCTTTCTTT
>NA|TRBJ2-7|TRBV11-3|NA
CASSPRTGSGEQYF
TGTGCCAGCAGCCCCCGGACCGGGTCGGGGGAGCAGTACTTC
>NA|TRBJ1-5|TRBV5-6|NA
CASAAKREWGNQPQHF
TGTGCCAGCGCGGCAAAAAGGGAGTGGGGCAATCAGCCCCAGCATTTT
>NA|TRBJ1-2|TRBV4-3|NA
CASSQDIGVRGYTF
TGCGCCAGCAGCCAAGATATAGGGGTGCGTGGCTACACCTTC
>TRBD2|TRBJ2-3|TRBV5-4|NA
CASKAASSGTPNTQYF
TGTGCCAGTAAGGCCGCGTCTAGCGGGACCCCAAATACGCAGTATTTT
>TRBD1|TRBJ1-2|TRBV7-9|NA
CASSQGQGNYGYTF
TGTGCCAGCAGCCAGGGACAGGGGAACTATGGCTACACCTTC
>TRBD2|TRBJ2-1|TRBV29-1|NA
CSVDGAGGPWEQFF
TGCAGCGTTGACGGCGCGGGAGGGCCTTGGGAGCAGTTCTTC
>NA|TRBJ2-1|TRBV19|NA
CASSPGSRYNEQFF
TGTGCCAGTAGTCCAGGGTCCCGCTACAATGAGCAGTTCTTC
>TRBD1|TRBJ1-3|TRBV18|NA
CASSPRQGRSGNTIYF
TGTGCCAGCTCACCGCGACAGGGACGCTCTGGAAACACCATATATTTT
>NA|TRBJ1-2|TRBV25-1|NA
CASRIWTVSSHDYTF
TGTGCCAGCCGGATCTGGACAGTGTCAAGTCATGACTACACCTTC
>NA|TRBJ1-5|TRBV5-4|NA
CASSPGVGGYQPQHF
TGTGCCAGCAGTCCCGGGGTAGGGGGATATCAGCCCCAGCATTTT
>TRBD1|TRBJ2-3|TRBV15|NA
CATSRARTGGIDTQYF
TGTGCCACCAGCCGAGCGCGGACAGGGGGCATAGATACGCAGTATTTT
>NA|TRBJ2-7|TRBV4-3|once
CASSRDGTGEGTYEQYF
TGCGCCAGCAGCCGAGATGGGACGGGAGAGGGGACCTACGAGCAGTACTTC
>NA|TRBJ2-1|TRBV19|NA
CASKLSRGDNEQFF
TGTGCCAGTAAATTATCGCGGGGTGACAATGAGCAGTTCTTC
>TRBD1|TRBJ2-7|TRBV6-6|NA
CASSSTGVGEQYF
TGTGCCAGCAGTTCGACAGGGGTGGGCGAGCAGTACTTC
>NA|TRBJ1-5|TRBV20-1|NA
CSARARGPQHF
TGCAGTGCTAGAGCCAGGGGGCCCCAGCATTTT
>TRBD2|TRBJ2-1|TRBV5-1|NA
CASSLGTGGSSYNEQFF
TGCGCCAGCAGCTTGGGGACGGGAGGATCCTCCTACAATGAGCAGTTCTTC
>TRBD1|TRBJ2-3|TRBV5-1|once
CASSWDRAYTDTQYF
TGCGCCAGCAGCTGGGACAGAGCCTACACAGATACGCAGTATTTT
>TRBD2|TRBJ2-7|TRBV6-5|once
CASREGLADTYEQYF
TGTGCCAGCAGGGAGGGACTAGCGGACACCTACGAGCAGTACTTC
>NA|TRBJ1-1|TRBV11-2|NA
CASSLRQGYTEAFF
TGTGCCAGCAGCTTAAGGCAGGGATACACTGAAGCTTTCTTT
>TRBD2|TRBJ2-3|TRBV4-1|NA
CASSQVGREGSDTQYF
TGCGCCAGCAGCCAAGTAGGGCGGGAGGGCTCGGATACGCAGTATTTT
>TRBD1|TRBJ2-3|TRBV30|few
CAWSRDRSGVDTQYF
TGTGCCTGGTCCCGGGACAGGTCGGGAGTAGATACGCAGTATTTT
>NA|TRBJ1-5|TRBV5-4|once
CASSYTGKGVGQPQHF
TGTGCCAGCAGTTATACAGGGAAGGGGGTAGGTCAGCCCCAGCATTTT
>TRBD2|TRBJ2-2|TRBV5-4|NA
CASSSGLAGGPTGELFF
TGTGCCAGCAGCTCGGGACTAGCGGGAGGTCCCACCGGGGAGCTGTTTTTT
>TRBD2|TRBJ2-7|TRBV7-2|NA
CATAAPGGYEQYF
TGTGCCACCGCCGCGCCGGGGGGCTACGAGCAGTACTTC
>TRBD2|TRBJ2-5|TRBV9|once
CASSVSPGGRGRETQYF
TGTGCCAGCAGCGTATCCCCTGGCGGGAGAGGGCGAGAGACCCAGTACTTC
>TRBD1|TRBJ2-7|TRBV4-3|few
CASSQAGGVLYEQYF
TGCGCCAGCAGCCAAGCAGGGGGCGTCCTCTACGAGCAGTACTTC
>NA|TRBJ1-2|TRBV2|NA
CASSVEQGSGYTF
TGTGCCAGCAGTGTCGAGCAGGGGTCTGGCTACACCTTC
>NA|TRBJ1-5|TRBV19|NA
CASRGDIRQPQHF
TGTGCCAGTAGGGGGGACATCCGGCAGCCCCAGCATTTT
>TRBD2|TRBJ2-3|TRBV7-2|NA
CASSILAVGTDTQYF
TGTGCCAGCAGCATACTAGCGGTTGGCACAGATACGCAGTATTTT
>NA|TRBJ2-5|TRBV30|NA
CAWRGRTIQETQYF
TGTGCCTGGAGGGGAAGGACAATCCAAGAGACCCAGTACTTC